The TCR beta chain under discussion was sequenced for a study of blood T cell repertoires in COVID-19. About the research overall: In each case, the material was cDNA or gDNA derived from T cells, B-cell-depleted T cells, or PBMCs.

V lost 3 bases and J lost 4, with 12 bases in between. CDR3 size: 14 residues. Germline lookup yields CDR1 MDHEN and CDR2 SYDVKM. Authors' methods: Quantification of nucleated cells was approximated via reference gene primer amplification. Repertoires were generated with immunoSEQ multiplex PCR, while TCRdb's copy carries only in-frame clones and drops some. That table gives V, J and clone size, and the DNA gave D and trimming. The data contain more than 85,000 clones, roughly 86% of them singletons. The gene calls are TRBV28 and TRBJ1-2, with D unresolved. The sample comprised peripheral blood. The TCR comes from a man between 50 and 59 years old with active or convalescent COVID-19. In DNA, the CDR3 is TGTGCCAGCAGTTTGGAAACAGTTACCTATGGCTACACCTTC. This codes for CASSLETVTYGYTF.